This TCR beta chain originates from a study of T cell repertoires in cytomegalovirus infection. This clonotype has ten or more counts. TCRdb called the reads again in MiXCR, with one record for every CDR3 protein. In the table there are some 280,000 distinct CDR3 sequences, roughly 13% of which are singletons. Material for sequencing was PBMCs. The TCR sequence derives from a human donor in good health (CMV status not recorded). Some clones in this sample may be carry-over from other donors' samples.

The CDR3: CSAAGGEVTEAFF. The CDR3 coding sequence is TGCAGTGCTGCCGGGGGGGAAGTGACTGAAGCTTTCTTT. This chain joins TRBV20-1 and TRBJ1-1, with D perhaps matching TRBD1 (5 bases). V was cut by 5 bases and J by 5 bases, with 15 bases left in between. Germline V gene data show CDR1 as DFQATT and CDR2 as SNEGSKA (reference sequence). The CDR3 covers 13 residues.